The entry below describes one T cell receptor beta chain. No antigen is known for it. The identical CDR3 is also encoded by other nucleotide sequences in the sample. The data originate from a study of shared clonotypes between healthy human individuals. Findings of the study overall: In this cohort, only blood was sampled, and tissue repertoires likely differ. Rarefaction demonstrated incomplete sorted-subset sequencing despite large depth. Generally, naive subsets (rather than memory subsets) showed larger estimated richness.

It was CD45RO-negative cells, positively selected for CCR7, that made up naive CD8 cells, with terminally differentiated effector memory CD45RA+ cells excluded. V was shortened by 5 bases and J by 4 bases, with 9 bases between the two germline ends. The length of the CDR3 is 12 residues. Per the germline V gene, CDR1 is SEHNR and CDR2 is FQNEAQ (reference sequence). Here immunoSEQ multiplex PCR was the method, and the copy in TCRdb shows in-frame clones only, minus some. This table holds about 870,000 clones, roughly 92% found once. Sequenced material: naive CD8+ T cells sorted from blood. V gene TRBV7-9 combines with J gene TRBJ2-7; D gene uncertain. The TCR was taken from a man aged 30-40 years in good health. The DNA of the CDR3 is TGTGCCAGCAGCCTCGACCTTTACGAGCAGTACTTC. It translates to CASSLDLYEQYF.